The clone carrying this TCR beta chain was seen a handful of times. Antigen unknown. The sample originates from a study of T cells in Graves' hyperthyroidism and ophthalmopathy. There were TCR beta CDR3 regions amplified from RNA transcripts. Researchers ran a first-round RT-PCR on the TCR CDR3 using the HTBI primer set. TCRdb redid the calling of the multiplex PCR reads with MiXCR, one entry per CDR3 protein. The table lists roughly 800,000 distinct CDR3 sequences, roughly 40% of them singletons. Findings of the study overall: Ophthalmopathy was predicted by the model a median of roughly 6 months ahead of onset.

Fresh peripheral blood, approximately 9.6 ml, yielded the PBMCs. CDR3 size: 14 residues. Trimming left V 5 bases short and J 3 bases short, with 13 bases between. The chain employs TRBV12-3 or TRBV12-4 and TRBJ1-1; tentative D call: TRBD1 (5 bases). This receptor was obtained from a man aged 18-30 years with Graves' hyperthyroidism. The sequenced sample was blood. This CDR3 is CASSPRDGDTEAFF. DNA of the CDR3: TGTGCCAGCAGTCCAAGGGACGGGGACACTGAAGCTTTCTTT.